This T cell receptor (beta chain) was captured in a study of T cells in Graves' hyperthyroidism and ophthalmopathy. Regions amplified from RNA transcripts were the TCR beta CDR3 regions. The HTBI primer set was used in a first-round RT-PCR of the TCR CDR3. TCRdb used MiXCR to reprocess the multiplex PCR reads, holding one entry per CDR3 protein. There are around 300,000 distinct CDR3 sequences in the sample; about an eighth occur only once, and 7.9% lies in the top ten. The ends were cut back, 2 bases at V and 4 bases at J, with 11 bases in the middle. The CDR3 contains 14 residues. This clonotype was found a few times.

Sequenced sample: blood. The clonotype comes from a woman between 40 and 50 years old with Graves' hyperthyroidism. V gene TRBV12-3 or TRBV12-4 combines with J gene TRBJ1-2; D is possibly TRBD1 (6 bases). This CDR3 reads CASSLSRGGYGYTF. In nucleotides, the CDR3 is TGTGCCAGCAGTTTAAGCAGGGGTGGCTATGGCTACACCTTC.